Presented here are 11 T cell receptor beta chains from one specimen sequenced in a study of T cell responses to AZD1222 COVID-19 vaccine. Libraries were prepared by immunoSEQ multiplex PCR; TCRdb keeps only in-frame clonotypes and omits some of them. This table has roughly 150,000 clones, 80% to 95% appearing once. Sequenced here: peripheral blood, sampled 28 days after the second AZD1222 dose. These receptors originate from an adult who received the AZD1222 COVID-19 vaccine.

The CDR3 region has the DNA TGTGCCAGCAGCTTCCGAGGGTTGAGCTCCTACAATGAGCAGTTCTTC. Translated: CASSFRGLSSYNEQFF. This rearrangement joins TRBV7-2 to TRBJ2-1, with a tentative D call TRBD2 (5 bases). Per the germline V gene, CDR1 is SGHTA and CDR2 is FQGNSA. Deletions cut 3 bases from V and 0 bases from J, with 12 bases between. CDR3 size: 16 residues.

The chain recombines TRBV2 with TRBJ2-1, with 11 nucleotides matching TRBD2. Trimming took 5 bases from V and 1 from J; bases not matched to a gene: 4. The germline V gene encodes CDR1 SNHLY and CDR2 FYNNEI. The CDR3 is 16 residues long. In nucleotides, the CDR3 is TGTGCCAGCAGTAGACTAGCGGGGCTATCCTACAATGAGCAGTTCTTC. Translation: CASSRLAGLSYNEQFF.

V is TRBV12-3 or TRBV12-4 and J is TRBJ2-7; D is unresolved. Between the trimmed V and J ends, which lost 3 bases and 3 bases, there was a span of 9 bases. The CDR3 extends over 13 amino acids. The chain's CDR3 is CASSFDPYYEQYF. CDR3 nucleotides: TGTGCCAGCAGTTTTGACCCTTACTACGAGCAGTACTTC.

The rearrangement uses TRBV5-8 and TRBJ1-6, with D unclear. Germline V lookup: CDR1 SGHTS, CDR2 YDEGEE. CDR3 length: 14 amino acids. Trimming left V 6 bases short and J 10 bases short, with 17 bases between. The CDR3 nucleotides read TGTGCCAGCAACCCGGCCAGGAGAGTCTCACCCCTCCACTTT. As protein: CASNPARRVSPLHF.

This chain links TRBV4-1 with TRBJ1-2; the D is unclear. This CDR3 is built from 11 residues. The V and J ends lost 1 base and 9 bases respectively, with 6 bases between them. Germline values: CDR1 MGHRA, CDR2 YSYEKL. The CDR3 spells CASSQAQSYTF. CDR3 in DNA: TGCGCCAGCAGCCAAGCTCAGAGCTACACCTTC.

This sequence joins TRBV6-5 and TRBJ2-2; TRBD1 matches at 10 bases. CDR3 size: 16 residues. Germline V gene lookup returns CDR1 MNHEY and CDR2 SVGAGI. With V trimmed by 4 bases and J by 7 bases, 9 bases remained unmatched. The CDR3 coding sequence is TGTGCCAGCAGTTCCAACGACAGGGGGCGAGGCGGGGAGCTGTTTTTT. Translation: CASSSNDRGRGGELFF.

The chain is built from TRBV2 and TRBJ2-7; weak D call: TRBD2 (6 bases). Germline lookup yields CDR1 SNHLY and CDR2 FYNNEI. The V and J ends lost 5 bases and 0 bases respectively, with 11 bases between them. CDR3 size: 14 residues. CDR3 DNA sequence: TGTGCCAGCAGTCGCGGGGATCACTCCTACGAGCAGTACTTC. Its translation is CASSRGDHSYEQYF.

The chain joins TRBV19 to TRBJ1-2; weak D call: TRBD1 (6 bases). The CDR3 contains 14 residues. CDR1 is LNHDA and CDR2 is SQIVND in the germline V gene (reference sequence). Trimming left V 5 bases short and J 4 bases short, with 14 bases between. Here the CDR3 reads CASSVGAGTYGYTF. As DNA, the CDR3 is TGTGCCAGTAGTGTGGGGGCCGGCACCTATGGCTACACCTTC.

CDR3 bases: TGTGCCAGCAGGGGGGGGGCATCGAGCTCCTATAATTCACCCCTCCACTTT. It specifies CASRGGASSSYNSPLHF. The chain is built from TRBV2 and TRBJ1-6, with D perhaps TRBD1 (6 bases). This CDR3 has 17 amino acids. V was pared by 6 bases and J by 0 bases, with 15 bases between. Per germline, CDR1 SNHLY and CDR2 FYNNEI.

This chain uses TRBV6-5 with TRBJ1-1; no firm D call. The V end was cut by 4 bases, the J end by 4 bases, with 13 bases between. This CDR3 has 14 amino acids. CDR1 and CDR2 (germline): MNHEY, SVGAGI. This CDR3 reads CASSWREESTEAFF. CDR3 nucleotides: TGTGCCAGCAGTTGGAGAGAGGAGAGCACTGAAGCTTTCTTT.

The chain carries TRBV5-8 and TRBJ2-7; D gene uncertain. The germline V and J ends were trimmed by 4 bases and 7 bases, with 9 bases remaining between them. This CDR3 is 11 amino acids long. Germline values: CDR1 SGHTS, CDR2 YDEGEE. DNA of the CDR3: TGTGCCAGCAGCGGATACGGGGAGCAGTACTTC. Its protein is CASSGYGEQYF.